The clone carrying this TCR beta chain has a single count. The antigen is undetermined. TCRdb's copy holds only in-frame clones and misses some; the assay was immunoSEQ multiplex PCR. This sample has roughly 16,000 clones, with around 92% found just once. This entry belongs to a study of PD-1 blockade in classical Hodgkin lymphoma. General study findings and limits: Relapsed/refractory patients reportedly had the lowest baseline TCR diversity, below newly diagnosed patients, who were below healthy donors.

Germline values: CDR1 SGHNT, CDR2 YENEEA. The CDR3 spans 16 residues. J lost 4 bases, V lost 5 bases, and 6 bases had no gene match. Time point given: newly diagnosed, previously untreated cHL patient sample. CD4+ T cells were purified from thawed PBMCs by magnetic negative selection. The chain couples TRBV11-3 to TRBJ2-1; 12 bases fit TRBD2. Source material: CD4+ T cells from blood. This receptor was identified in a human donor with classical Hodgkin lymphoma. The CDR3 DNA reads TGTGCCAGCAGCCAATCTCTAGCGGGAGGGTACAATGAGCAGTTCTTC. Amino acid sequence: CASSQSLAGGYNEQFF.